This passage covers 8 T cell receptor beta chains from one sample sequenced in a study of T-cell memory formation after mild COVID-19. One entry per CDR3 protein results from TCRdb running MiXCR on the 5' RACE reads. The data hold around 250,000 distinct CDR3 sequences, with 16% observed a single time. The sample was PBMCs or a T cell subset sorted from them (not recorded which). The receptors were gathered from a man younger than 35 who had mild COVID-19 (a few samples of this study predate the infection). Cell type and time point are not known.

This clonotype appeared a few times. The gene calls are TRBV19 and TRBJ2-3; D call uncertain. CDR1 and CDR2 (germline): LNHDA, SQIVND (reference sequence). This CDR3 comprises 11 residues. V was trimmed by 4 bases and J by 5 bases, leaving 4 bases between them. CDR3 protein: CASSNGDTQYF. The CDR3 DNA is TGTGCCAGTAGTAACGGAGATACGCAGTATTTT.

This clonotype was recorded a few times. The gene calls are TRBV12-3 or TRBV12-4 and TRBJ2-3; D ambiguous. This CDR3 contains 12 residues. V lost 3 bases and J 4 bases, leaving 5 bases between the germline ends. The CDR3 DNA follows: TGTGCCAGCAGTTTCGGATCAGATACGCAGTATTTT. Translating gives CASSFGSDTQYF.

This clonotype was seen just once. This rearrangement joins TRBV30 to TRBJ1-2; D is possibly TRBD1 (5 bases). The ends were cut back, 8 bases at V and 4 bases at J, with 17 bases in the middle. In germline, CDR1 is GTSNPN, CDR2 SVGIG (reference sequence). CDR3 length: 13 residues. For the CDR3, the DNA is TGTGCCAGATATTTTGGTGACAGCTATGGCTACACCTTC. It translates to CARYFGDSYGYTF.

Details on this clonotype: A read error may be the cause here, since a much bigger clone is one base away. The chain joins TRBV25-1 to TRBJ2-7; the match to TRBD1 covers 7 bases. The germline V gene has CDR1 MGHDK and CDR2 SYGVNS. With 6 bases clipped from V and 0 bases from J, the junction kept 5 bases outside the gene matches. The CDR3 covers 14 residues. The CDR3 DNA reads as TGTGCCAGCAGCCGGGACAGTGGCTCCTACGAGCAGTACTTC. Protein product: CASSRDSGSYEQYF.

The rearrangement uses TRBV4-2 and TRBJ1-5; perhaps TRBD1 as D (5 bases). The CDR3 contains 15 residues. V was cut by 1 base and J by 4 bases, with 11 bases left in between. Per the germline V gene, CDR1 is LGHNA and CDR2 is YNFKEQ. The CDR3 DNA reads TGTGCCAGCAGCCAAGTTGACAGATCAAATCAGCCCCAGCATTTT. It codes for CASSQVDRSNQPQHF.

The V and J genes are TRBV7-2 and TRBJ2-3, with 16 bases identical to TRBD2. CDR1 is SGHTA and CDR2 is FQGNSA in the germline V gene. The CDR3 loop spans 17 amino acids. After removal of 4 bases from V and 0 bases from J, the junction contained 1 base not matched to a gene. The CDR3 loop reads CASSSGLAGGSTDTQYF. The CDR3 nucleotides read TGTGCCAGCAGCTCGGGACTAGCGGGGGGGAGCACAGATACGCAGTATTTT.

The rearrangement joins TRBV21-1 to TRBJ1-6. TRBV21-1 is listed as a pseudogene. The CDR3 covers 15 residues. The CDR3 here is CASSKVGGNWSPLHF. The DNA for the CDR3 is TGTGCCAGCAGCAAAGTAGGCGGAAACTGGTCACCCCTCCACTTT.

The gene calls are TRBV7-9 and TRBJ1-6; a possible D gene is TRBD1 (6 bases). From germline, CDR1 is SEHNR and CDR2 FQNEAQ (reference sequence). The CDR3 sequence is 17 residues long. V was trimmed by 2 bases and J by 7 bases, leaving 18 bases between them. The CDR3 is CASSLHRTATSNSPLHF. CDR3 nucleotides: TGTGCCAGCAGCTTACACCGGACAGCGACATCGAATTCACCCCTCCACTTT.